These 7 T cell receptor beta chains share one sample of origin, sequenced in a study of Ad26.COV2.S vaccination and SARS-CoV-2 variants. The treatment was: some 20 received Ad26.COV2.S at low or high dose, single or two shots; about 5 received placebo; per-sample allocation not given. Specimen acquisition occurred on day 63 following the initial vaccine or placebo injection. Assay used: immunoSEQ multiplex PCR; TCRdb lists only in-frame clones, some missing. The table has around 450,000 clones, about 89% seen once. The sequencing used peripheral blood, collected in a trial of Ad26.COV2.S vaccine versus placebo. These receptors came from a person between 18 and 65 years old who received the Ad26.COV2.S COVID-19 vaccine or a placebo.

This sequence joins TRBV25-1 and TRBJ2-6; D not resolved. Per germline, CDR1 MGHDK and CDR2 SYGVNS. With 6 bases removed from V and 0 bases from J, the gap between germline ends came to 9 bases. This CDR3 spans 15 amino acids. Written as DNA, the CDR3 is TGTGCCAGCAGCCCCACAAACTCTGGGGCCAACGTCCTGACTTTC. Protein: CASSPTNSGANVLTF.

V usage is TRBV19 and J usage is TRBJ1-2; no reliable D call. CDR3 length equals 11 residues. V dropped 8 bases and J dropped 4 bases, with 8 bases sitting between them. Germline CDR1 is LNHDA and CDR2 is SQIVND (reference sequence). CDR3 bases: TGTGCCAGTGGCCAGAGCTATGGCTACACCTTC. Translation gives CASGQSYGYTF.

The V gene is TRBV19, the J gene TRBJ1-1, with D possibly matching TRBD1 (6 bases). Germline V CDR1 and CDR2: LNHDA, SQIVND (reference sequence). The CDR3 runs 17 residues. V was pared by 0 bases and J by 1 base, with 15 bases between. The CDR3 protein is CASSIDLGQSTNTEAFF. For the CDR3, the DNA is TGTGCCAGTAGTATAGACCTAGGACAGTCCACGAACACTGAAGCTTTCTTT. Full variable domain (missing parts from reference TRBV19 and TRBJ1-1): DGGITQSPKYLFRKEGQNVTLSCEQNLNHDAMYWYRQDPGQGLRLIYYSQIVNDFQKGDIAEGYSVSREKKESFPLTVTSAQKNPTAFYLCASSIDLGQSTNTEAFFGQGTRLTVV.

The chain is built from TRBV6-5 and TRBJ1-5; a possible D gene is TRBD1 (5 bases). Germline lookup yields CDR1 MNHEY and CDR2 SVGAGI. The length of the CDR3 is 15 residues. V lost 10 bases and J 9 bases, leaving 25 bases between the germline ends. DNA for the CDR3: TGTGCCACCCTGCAACCGGGACCCGGATCGAGGCCCCAGCATTTT. Amino acids: CATLQPGPGSRPQHF.

V and J are TRBV28 and TRBJ1-5; D is possibly TRBD1 (6 bases). Germline lookup yields CDR1 MDHEN and CDR2 SYDVKM. The CDR3 runs 17 residues. Trimming pared 5 bases from V and 3 bases from J, leaving 20 bases between. The CDR3 region is CASSLRTDSVNNQPQHF. The CDR3, as DNA: TGTGCCAGCAGTCTGCGGACGGACAGTGTTAACAATCAGCCCCAGCATTTT.

This clone showed up just once. The chain carries TRBV6-5 and TRBJ2-3; D remains ambiguous. Germline CDR1 reads MNHEY; CDR2 reads SVGAGI. The V and J ends lost 8 bases and 1 base respectively, with 13 bases between them. The CDR3 has 14 amino acids. This chain's CDR3 is CASSEVGRTDTQYF. Here the CDR3 DNA reads TGTGCCAGCTCAGAAGTCGGCCGCACAGATACGCAGTATTTT.

This rearrangement joins TRBV28 to TRBJ1-1; no clear D. V dropped 0 bases and J dropped 8 bases, with 19 bases sitting between them. The CDR3 covers 16 residues. The germline gives CDR1 MDHEN, CDR2 SYDVKM. The DNA of the CDR3 is TGTGCCAGCAGTTTATGGTCAAGCCTGACATCGGGCGAAGCTTTCTTT. It codes for CASSLWSSLTSGEAFF.